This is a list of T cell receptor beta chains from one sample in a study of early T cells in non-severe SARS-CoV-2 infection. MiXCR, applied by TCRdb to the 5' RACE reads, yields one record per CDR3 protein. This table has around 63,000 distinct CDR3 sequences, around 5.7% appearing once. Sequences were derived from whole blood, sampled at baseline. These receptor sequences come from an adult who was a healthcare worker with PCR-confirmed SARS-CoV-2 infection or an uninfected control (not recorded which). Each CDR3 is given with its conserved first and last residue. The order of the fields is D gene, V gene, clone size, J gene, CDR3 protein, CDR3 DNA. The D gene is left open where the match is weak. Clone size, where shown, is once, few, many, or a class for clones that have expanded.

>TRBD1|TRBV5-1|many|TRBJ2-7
CATSPGTGVYEQYF
TGCGCCACCTCACCCGGGACAGGGGTCTACGAGCAGTACTTC
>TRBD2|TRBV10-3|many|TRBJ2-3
CAIRGGSGSTDTQYF
TGTGCCATCAGAGGGGGTAGCGGGAGTACAGATACGCAGTATTTT
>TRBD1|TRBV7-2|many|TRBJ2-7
CASRTTGGNYEQYF
TGTGCCAGCCGCACTACAGGGGGTAACTACGAGCAGTACTTC
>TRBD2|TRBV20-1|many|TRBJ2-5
CSARVAGGETQYF
TGCAGTGCTAGAGTAGCGGGGGGAGAGACCCAGTACTTC
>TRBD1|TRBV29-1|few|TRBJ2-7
CSVVRDSYEQYF
TGCAGCGTTGTCCGGGACAGCTACGAGCAGTACTTC
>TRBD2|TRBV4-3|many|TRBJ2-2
CASSQAWGLGAGELFF
TGCGCCAGCAGCCAAGCATGGGGACTAGGTGCCGGGGAGCTGTTTTTT
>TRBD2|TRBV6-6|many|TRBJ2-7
CASSDRLAGAYEQYF
TGTGCCAGCAGTGACCGGTTAGCGGGGGCCTACGAGCAGTACTTC
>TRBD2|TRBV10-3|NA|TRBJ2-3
CAIMRTSSSADTQYF
TGTGCCATCATGAGGACTAGTTCTAGCGCAGATACGCAGTATTTT
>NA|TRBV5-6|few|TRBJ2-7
CASSRPGSLSYEQYF
TGTGCCAGCAGCCGGCCGGGGTCCCTCTCCTACGAGCAGTACTTC
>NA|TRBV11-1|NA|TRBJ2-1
CASSLRTTLYPNEQFF
TGTGCCAGCAGCTTAAGGACTACCCTATACCCCAATGAGCAGTTCTTC
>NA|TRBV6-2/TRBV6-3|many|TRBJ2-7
CASSKPRTDTYEQYF
TGTGCCAGCAGTAAACCCCGGACAGATACCTACGAGCAGTACTTC